The clone carrying this T cell receptor (beta chain) was observed many times. Its matching antigen is unknown. This specimen belongs to a study of response to subunit inactivated influenza vaccine. Overall study findings and caveats: Authors proposed each seasonal influenza vaccination draws in few new T cells.

This CDR3 has 15 residues. Trimming removed 7 bases from V and 8 bases from J, with 20 bases in between. TCRdb used MiXCR to reprocess the RT-PCR reads, holding one entry per CDR3 protein. Found here are approximately 520,000 distinct CDR3 sequences, 16% of them singletons; the top ten hold around 3%. The chain has TRBV12-3 or TRBV12-4 and TRBJ2-2; tentative D call: TRBD1 (6 bases). The source material was CD4+ T cells sorted from PBMCs, sampled less than 30 months after vaccination. The receptor was isolated from a man aged 50 to 69 who received an inactivated influenza vaccine. CDR3 protein: CASNRPTRGRGELFF. The DNA of the CDR3 is TGTGCCAGCAACCGACCCACCAGGGGACGAGGGGAGCTGTTTTTT.